This TCR beta chain was sequenced for a study of T cell repertoires in cytomegalovirus infection. Study details: Well-studied HLA-B-restricted epitopes and recently identified HLA-C-restricted epitopes of CMV were both used in the study. Public TCR beta signatures indicated both CMV infection and matching HLA type. Study observations and caveats: The ex vivo response was dominated by HLA-C-restricted CMV-specific TCR beta clonotypes. CMV carriers having the relevant HLA were flagged by cumulative public TCR beta family frequency.

MiXCR, run by TCRdb on the reads, gives a single entry per CDR3 protein. The sample consists of approximately 730,000 distinct CDR3 sequences, about 27% of them appearing once. Germline values: CDR1 SGHRS, CDR2 YFSETQ. Trimming shortened V by 4 bases and J by 4 bases, and 14 bases separated the two germline ends. This CDR3 spans 14 amino acids. This clonotype was recorded at least ten times. Antigen unknown. The sequencing used cultured CD8+ T cells from PBMCs, collected from culture after CMV antigen stimulation. This chain links TRBV5-1 with TRBJ1-1; tentatively, D is TRBD1 (6 bases). The sequence derives from a human donor in good health (CMV status not recorded). Some clones in this sample may be carry-over from other donors' samples. Written as DNA, the CDR3 is TGCGCCAGCAGCCCCCTCCAGGGGAGCACTGAAGCTTTCTTT. Its protein product is CASSPLQGSTEAFF. Looking up the rest from reference TRBV5-1 and TRBJ1-1 gives the full variable domain: KAGVTQTPRYLIKTRGQQVTLSCSPISGHRSVSWYQQTPGQGLQFLFEYFSETQRNKGNFPGRFSGRQFSNSRSEMNVSTLELGDSALYLCASSPLQGSTEAFFGQGTRLTVV.